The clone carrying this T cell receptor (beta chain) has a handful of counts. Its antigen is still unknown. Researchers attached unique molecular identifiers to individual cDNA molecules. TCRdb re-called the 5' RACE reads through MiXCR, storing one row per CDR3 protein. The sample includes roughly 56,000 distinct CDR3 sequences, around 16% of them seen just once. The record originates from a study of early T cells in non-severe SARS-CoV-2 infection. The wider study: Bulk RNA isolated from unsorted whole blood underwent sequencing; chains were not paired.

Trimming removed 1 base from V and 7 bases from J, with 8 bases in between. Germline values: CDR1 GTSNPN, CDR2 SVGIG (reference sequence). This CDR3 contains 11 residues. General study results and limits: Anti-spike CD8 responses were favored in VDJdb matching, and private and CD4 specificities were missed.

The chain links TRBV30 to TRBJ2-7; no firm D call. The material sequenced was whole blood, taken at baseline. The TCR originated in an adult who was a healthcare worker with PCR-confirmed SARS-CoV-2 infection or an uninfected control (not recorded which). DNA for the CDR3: TGTGCCTGGAGTGACCCTTTGGAGCAGTACTTC. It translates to CAWSDPLEQYF.